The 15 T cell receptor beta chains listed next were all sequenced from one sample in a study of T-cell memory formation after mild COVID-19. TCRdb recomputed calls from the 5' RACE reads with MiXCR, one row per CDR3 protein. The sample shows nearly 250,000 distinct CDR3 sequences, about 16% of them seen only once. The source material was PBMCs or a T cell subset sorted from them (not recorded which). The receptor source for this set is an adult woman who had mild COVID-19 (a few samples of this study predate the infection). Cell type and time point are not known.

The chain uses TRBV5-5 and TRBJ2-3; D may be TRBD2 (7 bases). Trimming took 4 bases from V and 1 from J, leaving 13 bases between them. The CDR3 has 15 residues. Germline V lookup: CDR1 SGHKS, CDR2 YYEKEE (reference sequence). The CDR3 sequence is CASSTWEGGTDTQYF. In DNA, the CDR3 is TGTGCCAGCAGCACCTGGGAGGGGGGCACAGATACGCAGTATTTT.

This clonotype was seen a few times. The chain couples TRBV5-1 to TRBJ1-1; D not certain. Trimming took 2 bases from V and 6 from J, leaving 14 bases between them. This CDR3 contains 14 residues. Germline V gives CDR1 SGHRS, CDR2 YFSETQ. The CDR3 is CASSLSQVTAEAFF. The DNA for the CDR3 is TGCGCCAGCAGCTTATCTCAGGTCACCGCTGAAGCTTTCTTT.

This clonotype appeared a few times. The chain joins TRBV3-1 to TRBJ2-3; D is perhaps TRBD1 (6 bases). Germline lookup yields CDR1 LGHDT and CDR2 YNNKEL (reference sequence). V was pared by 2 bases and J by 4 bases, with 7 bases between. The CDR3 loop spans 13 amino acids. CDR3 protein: CASSQPGADTQYF. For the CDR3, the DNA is TGTGCCAGCAGCCAACCAGGGGCAGATACGCAGTATTTT.

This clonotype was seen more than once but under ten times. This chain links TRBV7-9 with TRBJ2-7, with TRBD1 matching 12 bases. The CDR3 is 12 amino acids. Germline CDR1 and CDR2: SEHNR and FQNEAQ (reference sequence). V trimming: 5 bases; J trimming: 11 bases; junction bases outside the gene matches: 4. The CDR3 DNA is TGTGCCAGCAGCCGGGACAGGGGGCGAGAGTACTTC. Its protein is CASSRDRGREYF.

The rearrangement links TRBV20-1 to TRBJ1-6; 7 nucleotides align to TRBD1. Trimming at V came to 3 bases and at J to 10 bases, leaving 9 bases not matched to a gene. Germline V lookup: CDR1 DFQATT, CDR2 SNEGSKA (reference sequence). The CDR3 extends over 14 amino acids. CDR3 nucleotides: TGCAGTGCTAGGGGAGCAGGGGGGGTATCACCCCTCCACTTT. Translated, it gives CSARGAGGVSPLHF.

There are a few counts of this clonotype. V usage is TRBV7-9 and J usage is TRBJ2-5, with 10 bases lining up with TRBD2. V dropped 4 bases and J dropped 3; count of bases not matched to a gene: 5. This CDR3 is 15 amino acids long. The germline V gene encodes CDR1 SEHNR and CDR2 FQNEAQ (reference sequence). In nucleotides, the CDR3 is TGTGCCAGCAGCTCATTAGCGGGGGGCAAAGAGACCCAGTACTTC. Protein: CASSSLAGGKETQYF.

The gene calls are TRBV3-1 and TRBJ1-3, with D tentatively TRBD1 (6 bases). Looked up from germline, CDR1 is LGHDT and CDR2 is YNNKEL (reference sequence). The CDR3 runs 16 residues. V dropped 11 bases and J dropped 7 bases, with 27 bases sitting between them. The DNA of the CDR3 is TGTGCCTGCATGCCATGGGCTGGGGGCGCGGGTAACACCATATATTTT. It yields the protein CACMPWAGGAGNTIYF.

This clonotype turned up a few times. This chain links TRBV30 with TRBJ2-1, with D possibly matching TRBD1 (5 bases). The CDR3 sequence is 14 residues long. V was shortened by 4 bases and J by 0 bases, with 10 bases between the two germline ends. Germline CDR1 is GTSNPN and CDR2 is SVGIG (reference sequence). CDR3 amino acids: CAWNRYGSYNEQFF. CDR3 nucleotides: TGTGCCTGGAACAGGTACGGCTCCTACAATGAGCAGTTCTTC.

CDR3 sequence (DNA): TGCAGCGTTGAAAGGATGGGGGAGTACCTTGAGCAGTTCTTC. The encoded protein is CSVERMGEYLEQFF. J is TRBJ2-1 and V is TRBV29-1; tentatively, D is TRBD1 or TRBD2 (5 bases each). The V end lost 2 bases, the J end lost 9 bases, and 17 bases lay between the germline ends. This CDR3 spans 14 amino acids. Germline loops: CDR1 SQVTM, CDR2 ANQGSEA.

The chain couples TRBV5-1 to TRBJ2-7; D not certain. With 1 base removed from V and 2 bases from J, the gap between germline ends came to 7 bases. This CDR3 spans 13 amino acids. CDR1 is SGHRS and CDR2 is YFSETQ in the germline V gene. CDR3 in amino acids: CASSLTAPYEQYF. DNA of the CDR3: TGCGCCAGCAGCTTGACAGCTCCCTACGAGCAGTACTTC.

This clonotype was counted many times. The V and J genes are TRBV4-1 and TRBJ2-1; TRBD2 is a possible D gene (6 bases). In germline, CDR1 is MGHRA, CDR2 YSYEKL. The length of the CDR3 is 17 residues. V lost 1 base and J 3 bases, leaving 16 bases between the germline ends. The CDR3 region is CASSQGGGRSVYNEQFF. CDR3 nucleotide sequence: TGCGCCAGCAGCCAAGGGGGTGGGAGGAGTGTCTACAATGAGCAGTTCTTC.

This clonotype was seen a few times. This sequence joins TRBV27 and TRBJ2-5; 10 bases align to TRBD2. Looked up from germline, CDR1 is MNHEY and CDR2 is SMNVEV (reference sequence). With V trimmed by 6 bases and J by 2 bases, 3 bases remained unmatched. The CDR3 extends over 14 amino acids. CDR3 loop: CASRRTSGQETQYF. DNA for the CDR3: TGTGCCAGCAGGCGGACTAGCGGACAAGAGACCCAGTACTTC.

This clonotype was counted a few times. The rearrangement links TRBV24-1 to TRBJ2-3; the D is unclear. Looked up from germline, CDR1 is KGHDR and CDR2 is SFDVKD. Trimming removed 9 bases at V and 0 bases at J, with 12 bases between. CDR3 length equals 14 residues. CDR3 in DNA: TGTGCCACCGATTCGCCAGATAGCACAGATACGCAGTATTTT. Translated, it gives CATDSPDSTDTQYF.

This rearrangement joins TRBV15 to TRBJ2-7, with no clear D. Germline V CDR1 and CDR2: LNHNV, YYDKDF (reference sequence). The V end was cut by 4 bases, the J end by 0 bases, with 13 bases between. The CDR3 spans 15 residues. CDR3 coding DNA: TGTGCCACCAGCAAACAGCTTACGAGCTCCTACGAGCAGTACTTC. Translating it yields CATSKQLTSSYEQYF.

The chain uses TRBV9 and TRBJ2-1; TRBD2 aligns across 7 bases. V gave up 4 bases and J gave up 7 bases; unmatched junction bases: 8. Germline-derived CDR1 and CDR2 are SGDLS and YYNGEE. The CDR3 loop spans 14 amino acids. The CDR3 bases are TGTGCCAGCAGCCCCCCGGCGGGAGTAAATGAGCAGTTCTTC. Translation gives CASSPPAGVNEQFF.